Below are 19 T cell receptor beta chains sequenced from a single sample in a study of blood T cell repertoires in COVID-19. This table comes from immunoSEQ multiplex PCR, and its TCRdb copy is limited to in-frame clones, with some not included. The table lists about 89,000 clones, about 74% of them singletons. The source material was peripheral blood. These receptors came from a human donor in a cohort sampled during active COVID-19.

The chain has TRBV24-1 and TRBJ2-2; TRBD1 is a possible D gene (5 bases). The CDR3 runs to 14 residues. Trimming removed 7 bases at V and 4 bases at J, with 12 bases between. Germline lookup yields CDR1 KGHDR and CDR2 SFDVKD. The CDR3 is CATRAVGATGELFF. CDR3 sequence (DNA): TGTGCCACCAGAGCTGTTGGGGCCACCGGGGAGCTGTTTTTT.

This clone was counted a single time. This chain joins TRBV24-1 and TRBJ2-2; a weak D match, TRBD2 (7 bases). The CDR3 has 21 amino acids. Trimming removed 3 bases from V and 0 bases from J, with 25 bases in between. Germline-derived CDR1 and CDR2 are KGHDR and SFDVKD. This CDR3 is CATSDPPGTPLGGTNTGELFF. The CDR3 DNA reads as TGTGCCACCAGTGATCCCCCCGGGACACCCTTGGGGGGGACGAACACCGGGGAGCTGTTTTTT.

The chain recombines TRBV28 with TRBJ1-6; 7 nucleotides align to TRBD1. V shed 11 bases and J 14 bases; nucleotides not matched to a gene: 15. The CDR3 totals 13 residues. Germline values: CDR1 MDHEN, CDR2 SYDVKM. CDR3 nucleotide sequence: TGTGCCGTTGGAGGGGGCCTGGTGGGGACCCTCCACTTT. Translation gives CAVGGGLVGTLHF.

The chain employs TRBV4-2 and TRBJ2-5, with 9 bases identical to TRBD2. The germline V gene encodes CDR1 LGHNA and CDR2 YNFKEQ. The CDR3 has 17 residues. V trimming: 0 bases; J trimming: 2 bases; junction bases outside the gene matches: 7. CDR3 protein: CASSQDLGTSRQETQYF. In DNA form, the CDR3 reads TGTGCCAGCAGCCAAGACCTCGGGACTAGCCGGCAAGAGACCCAGTACTTC.

V is TRBV9 and J is TRBJ2-5; 8 nucleotides align to TRBD2. CDR3 length: 13 amino acids. From germline, CDR1 is SGDLS and CDR2 YYNGEE. The V gene end was trimmed by 3 bases and the J gene end by 5 bases; junction bases not matched to a gene: 3. The DNA for the CDR3 is TGTGCCAGCAGCGGAGCGGGAGAGGAGACCCAGTACTTC. Protein product: CASSGAGEETQYF.

The J gene is TRBJ1-2, the V gene TRBV28; D gene unclear. Germline V gene data show CDR1 as MDHEN and CDR2 as SYDVKM. The CDR3 contains 12 residues. Trimming cost V 7 bases and J 6 bases, with 12 bases left between them. The CDR3 DNA reads TGTGCCAGCACCTCTACGGAGCATGGCTACACCTTC. Its protein product is CASTSTEHGYTF.

The rearrangement joins TRBV7-8 to TRBJ2-7, with TRBD1 matching 7 bases. With 4 bases clipped from V and 3 bases from J, the junction kept 6 bases outside the gene matches. Looked up from germline, CDR1 is SGHVS and CDR2 is FQNEAQ. The CDR3 consists of 14 residues. The CDR3 DNA sequence: TGTGCCAGCAGCTCTGGGACAGCCAACTACGAGCAGTACTTC. Protein product: CASSSGTANYEQYF.

The table lists this clone with a few counts. The rearrangement joins TRBV3-1 (or the pseudogene TRBV3-2) to TRBJ2-3; D gene ambiguous. The CDR3 sequence is 17 residues long. CDR1 and CDR2 from the germline V gene are LGHDT and YNNKEL (reference sequence). V gave up 3 bases and J gave up 0 bases, with 16 bases separating them. Here the CDR3 DNA reads TGTGCCAGCAGCCATAGGCCCCTCACAGACAGCACAGATACGCAGTATTTT. Amino acid sequence: CASSHRPLTDSTDTQYF.

The chain uses TRBV9 and TRBJ2-2; the D gene is possibly TRBD1 (7 bases). V was trimmed by 3 bases and J by 8 bases, leaving 17 bases between them. This CDR3 comprises 15 residues. Germline values: CDR1 SGDLS, CDR2 YYNGEE. This chain's CDR3 is CASSASRGARGELFF. CDR3 nucleotides: TGTGCCAGCAGCGCCTCCAGGGGGGCCCGGGGGGAGCTGTTTTTT.

As concerns this clone: One end of the junction fails to match germline, which may point to a read error. The rearrangement links TRBV19 to TRBJ1-5; D gene ambiguous. The CDR3 runs 15 residues. CDR1 LNHDA and CDR2 SQIVND come from the germline V gene (reference sequence). The CDR3 reads CASSIRGGSDQPQHF. CDR3 coding DNA: TGTGCCAGTAGTATACGAGGTGGTAGCGATCAGCCCCAGCATTTT. The whole variable domain, remainder taken from reference TRBV19 and TRBJ1-5, is DGGITQSPKYLFRKEGQNVTLSCEQNLNHDAMYWYRQDPGQGLRLIYYSQIVNDFQKGDIAEGYSVSREKKESFPLTVTSAQKNPTAFYLCASSIRGGSDQPQHFGDGTRLSIL.

This rearrangement joins TRBV29-1 to TRBJ2-3, with D maybe TRBD2 (6 bases). The V and J ends lost 7 bases and 5 bases respectively, with 19 bases between them. The CDR3 covers 14 residues. Germline V gene sequence: CDR1 SQVTM, CDR2 ANQGSEA. This CDR3 reads CSGLATKRVDTQYF. The CDR3 DNA is TGCAGCGGTCTAGCGACTAAGAGGGTAGATACGCAGTATTTT.

This clone has a handful of counts. The CDR3 loop is CASSLAGGRSEQYF. The DNA of the CDR3 is TGTGCCAGCAGCTTGGCAGGGGGCAGGAGCGAGCAGTACTTC. The chain carries TRBV5-4 and TRBJ2-7, with 8 nucleotides matching TRBD1. The CDR3 has 14 residues. Germline values: CDR1 SGHNT, CDR2 YYREEE (reference sequence). The junction had 5 bases not matched to a gene; V was cut back by 0 bases and J by 6 bases.

The rearrangement joins TRBV18 to TRBJ2-5; D not certain. CDR3 length: 11 residues. The V and J ends lost 4 bases and 4 bases respectively, with 4 bases between them. Germline V gene data show CDR1 as KGHSH and CDR2 as LQKENI. The CDR3 region has the DNA TGTGCCAGCTCACGGAGAGAGACCCAGTACTTC. Residues: CASSRRETQYF.

This chain connects TRBV5-6 to TRBJ1-5; weak D call: TRBD1 (6 bases). Germline lookup yields CDR1 SGHDT and CDR2 YYEEEE. V lost 4 bases and J lost 7, with 18 bases in between. CDR3 length equals 15 residues. The CDR3 DNA reads TGTGCCAGCAGCGGACGGGGGGGGCGGGGGCAGCCCCAGCATTTT. The encoded protein is CASSGRGGRGQPQHF.

The chain has TRBV28 and TRBJ2-1; 11 bases line up with TRBD2. Losses at the gene ends were 7 bases for V and 8 bases for J; bases not matched to a gene: 13. CDR3 size: 16 residues. The germline V gene has CDR1 MDHEN and CDR2 SYDVKM. The CDR3: CASTPPTSGSPDEQFF. Here the CDR3 DNA reads TGTGCCAGCACCCCCCCAACTAGCGGGAGTCCCGATGAGCAGTTCTTC.

The J gene is TRBJ2-5, the V gene TRBV7-8; D uncertain. CDR3 length: 12 amino acids. V was clipped by 1 base and J by 3 bases, with 3 bases between them. The germline V gene has CDR1 SGHVS and CDR2 FQNEAQ. In DNA, the CDR3 is TGTGCCAGCAGCTTAGTCGAAGAGACCCAGTACTTC. Amino acid sequence: CASSLVEETQYF. Full variable domain (remainder filled in from reference TRBV7-8 and TRBJ2-5): GAGVSQSPRYKVAKRGQDVALRCDPISGHVSLFWYQQALGQGPEFLTYFQNEAQLDKSGLPSDRFFAERPEGSVSTLKIQRTQQEDSAVYLCASSLVEETQYFGPGTRLLVL.

The genes are TRBV5-1 and TRBJ2-1; TRBD2 matches at 10 bases. The CDR3 spans 17 residues. V trimming: 6 bases; J trimming: 0 bases; junction bases outside the gene matches: 9. The germline V gene has CDR1 SGHRS and CDR2 YFSETQ. The CDR3 loop reads CASTLTSGLASYNEQFF. The CDR3 DNA reads as TGCGCCAGCACGTTGACTAGCGGGCTAGCCTCCTACAATGAGCAGTTCTTC.

As DNA, the CDR3 is TGCGCCAGCAGCCCGCCCCAGCAGGGATCGGCTGGCTACACCTTC. Protein product: CASSPPQQGSAGYTF. This chain uses TRBV5-1 with TRBJ1-2; D may be TRBD1 (5 bases). CDR3 length equals 15 residues. Trimming cost V 4 bases and J 7 bases, with 20 bases left between them. The germline gives CDR1 SGHRS, CDR2 YFSETQ.

V and J are TRBV27 and TRBJ2-1, with 9 bases matching TRBD2. Losses at the gene ends were 6 bases for V and 4 bases for J; bases not matched to a gene: 7. The germline CDR1 and CDR2 sequences are MNHEY and SMNVEV (reference sequence). The CDR3 runs 15 residues. This CDR3 is CASSRGGRGYNEQFF. DNA for the CDR3: TGTGCCAGCAGCCGGGGCGGGAGGGGATACAATGAGCAGTTCTTC.